The T cell receptor beta chain described here comes from a study of molecular identifiers for immune sequencing clone quantification. Study overall: Split five ways in replicates, RNA from approximately 20,000 or 98,000 naive CD8 cells had four portions sequenced.

Based on a CD8+CD4-CCR7+CD45RA+ profile, naive CD8 T cells were sorted. This clonotype was detected ten times or more. Its target is unknown. Study-level results: Clones above 20 RNA copies contained over 97% of effector molecules and under 1% of naive molecules.

CDR3 size: 13 residues. Germline values: CDR1 SEHNR, CDR2 FQNEAQ (reference sequence). V dropped 1 base and J dropped 8; count of bases not matched to a gene: 3. Preparation of the bulk TCR libraries relied on previously described methods and listed TCR primers. TCRdb called the PCR reads again in MiXCR, with one record for every CDR3 protein. The sample shows approximately 500,000 distinct CDR3 sequences, around 23% of them seen only once. The sequenced material came from naive CD8+ T cells from blood, with Jurkat cell RNA spiked in. The subset is: FACS-sorted CD8+CD4-CCR7+CD45RA+ naive T cells. The V and J genes are TRBV7-9 and TRBJ1-1; 8 nucleotides agree with TRBD1. This TCR was recovered from a human donor in good health. Some libraries in this study had Jurkat cell RNA spiked in. The CDR3 DNA sequence: TGTGCCAGCAGCTTAGACCGGGACAGGGAAGCTTTCTTT. Encoded protein: CASSLDRDREAFF.